This T cell receptor (beta chain) originates from a study of control samples from healthy donors and cancer patients (dated by TCRdb to about 2020). The CDR3 spans 14 residues, from the cysteine through the phenylalanine. Only the CDR3 region is kept as DNA, spanning 42 bases read in frame from base 1. The germline V end is reduced by 3 bases and the J end by 7 bases; junction bases left unmatched: 7. CDR1 and CDR2, looked up from the germline V gene, are MNHNS and SASEGT. In the case of this clone: The antigen it recognizes is unknown. The record has no base qualities; no much larger clone is one base away.

Libraries were built with the immunoSEQ multiplex PCR assay. Sourced from immuneACCESS, this table was stored by TCRdb with only in-frame sequences that have V and J called. A share of the clones is absent; for the studies checked, an unresolved V gene accounts for under half, and the remainder has no known explanation. This sample holds 55,000 to 65,000 clones; approximately 87% were observed only once. The ten largest clonotypes hold approximately 11% of the sample. This TCR was sampled from a woman aged 60-70 years with lung cancer. Sequencing was done on a sample of PBMCs. The sequence links TRBV6-1 to TRBJ2-7; the junction holds 9 bases that match TRBD2. The DNA sequence reads TGTGCCAGCAGTGACCCGGGACTAGCTGGGGAGCAGTACTTC. It translates to CASSDPGLAGEQYF.